One sample yielded the 3 T cell receptor beta chains listed below, sequenced in a study of graft-versus-host responses after intestinal transplantation. Libraries were prepared by immunoSEQ multiplex PCR; TCRdb keeps only in-frame clonotypes and omits some of them. The sample gives 100,000 or so clones, 90% to 95% of which show up once; approximately 0.17% is in the top ten. These receptors lack a known antigen. Specimen: unstimulated CD4+ T cells sorted from spleen or lymph node cells, collected before transplant. The source is a human donor who was the organ donor for an intestinal transplant.

The rearrangement links TRBV6-5 to TRBJ2-6; D is undetermined. CDR1 and CDR2 from the germline V gene are MNHEY and SVGAGI. Trimming stripped 5 bases from V and 2 bases from J, with 10 bases between. This CDR3 has 15 residues. This CDR3 reads CASSKERPGANVLTF. The CDR3 nucleotides are TGTGCCAGCAGTAAAGAGAGGCCTGGGGCCAACGTCCTGACTTTC.

V and J are TRBV6-4 and TRBJ2-1; 7 bases are a match to TRBD2. The CDR3 consists of 15 residues. The germline V gene encodes CDR1 MRHNA and CDR2 SNTAGT. V was clipped by 5 bases and J by 8 bases; unmatched bases: 12. CDR3 protein: CASSIPALAEDEQFF. The CDR3 DNA is TGTGCCAGCAGTATCCCCGCGCTAGCGGAGGATGAGCAGTTCTTC.

This clone was detected only a few times. The chain is built from TRBV20-1 and TRBJ1-2; D is perhaps TRBD1 (6 bases). This CDR3 contains 11 residues. Looked up from germline, CDR1 is DFQATT and CDR2 is SNEGSKA (reference sequence). The V end lost 4 bases, the J end lost 6 bases, and 9 bases lay between the germline ends. The CDR3 DNA reads as TGCAGTGCTACAGGGGTTGATGGCTACACCTTC. As protein: CSATGVDGYTF.